This T cell receptor (beta chain) was found in a study of cytomegalovirus exposure and HLA in healthy donors. Use of 60 Vbeta and 13 Jbeta primers characterized the PCR. Clones were read by immunoSEQ multiplex PCR, and TCRdb kept only the in-frame ones, dropping some. Its clone listing holds about 140,000 clones. This CDR3 has 15 amino acids. The germline V gene has CDR1 ENHRY and CDR2 SYGVKD. J was trimmed by 6 bases and V by 4 bases; bases with no gene match: 3. This chain connects TRBV10-3 to TRBJ2-2, with 12 bases aligning to TRBD2. Input material: PBMCs. This clonotype was sampled from a woman aged 18-29 years in good health and CMV-seronegative. CDR3 DNA sequence: TGTGCCATCAGTGGACTAGCGGGAGAATCCGGGGAGCTGTTTTTT. Encoded protein: CAISGLAGESGELFF.